The sequence of this TCR beta chain was determined in a study of beta chain features in type 1 diabetes. Study details: Across all samples, approximately 110,000,000 sorted cells were examined.

On this clone: The antigen is not known.

Expressed TCRB transcripts were sequenced because the isolated RNA had all been reverse transcribed beforehand. Deep immunoSEQ sequencing covered naive, central memory and regulatory T cell samples. The method was immunoSEQ multiplex PCR; TCRdb's version includes in-frame clones alone and lacks a portion of them. Among around 710,000 clones listed, over 10% were seen once. The CDR3 is 16 residues long. V was shortened by 1 base and J by 0 bases, with 12 bases between the two germline ends. CDR1 is LGHNA and CDR2 is YSLEER in the germline V gene. Populations obtained by sorting all exceeded 95% purity. Overall study findings and caveats: Shortening of TCRB CDR3s, moderate but significant, appeared in all four CD4+ subsets of Type 1 diabetes patients. PCR might preferentially amplify shorter templates, equally in patients and controls.

The sequence was obtained from a man aged 25 to 40 with type 1 diabetes. The chain joins TRBV4-3 to TRBJ1-1; D unclear. What was sequenced was naive CD4+ T cells from blood. Here the CDR3 reads CASSQAVGPLNTEAFF. The CDR3 DNA reads TGCGCCAGCAGCCAAGCCGTCGGGCCCTTGAACACTGAAGCTTTCTTT.